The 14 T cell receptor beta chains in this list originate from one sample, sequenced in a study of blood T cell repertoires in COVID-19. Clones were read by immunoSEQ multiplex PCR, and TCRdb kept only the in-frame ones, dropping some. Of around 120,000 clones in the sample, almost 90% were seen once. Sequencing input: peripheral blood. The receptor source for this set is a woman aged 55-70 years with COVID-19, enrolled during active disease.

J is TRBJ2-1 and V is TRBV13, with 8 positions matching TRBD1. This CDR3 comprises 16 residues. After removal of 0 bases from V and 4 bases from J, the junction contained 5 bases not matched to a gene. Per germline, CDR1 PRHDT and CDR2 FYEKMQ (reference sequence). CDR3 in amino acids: CASSLGTGGSYNEQFF. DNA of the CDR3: TGTGCCAGCAGCTTAGGAACAGGGGGAAGTTACAATGAGCAGTTCTTC.

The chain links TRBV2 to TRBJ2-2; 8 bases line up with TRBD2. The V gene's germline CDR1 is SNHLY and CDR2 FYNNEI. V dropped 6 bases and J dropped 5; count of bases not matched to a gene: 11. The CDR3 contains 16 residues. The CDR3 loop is CASSPRGGRETGELFF. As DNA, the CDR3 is TGTGCCAGCAGCCCTCGGGGGGGGAGGGAGACCGGGGAGCTGTTTTTT.

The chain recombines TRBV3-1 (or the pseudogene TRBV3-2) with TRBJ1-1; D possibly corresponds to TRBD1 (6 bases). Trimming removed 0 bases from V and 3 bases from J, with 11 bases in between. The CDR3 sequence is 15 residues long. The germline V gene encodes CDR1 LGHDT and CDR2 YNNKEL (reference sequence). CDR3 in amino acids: CASSQDLGADTEAFF. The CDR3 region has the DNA TGTGCCAGCAGCCAAGATTTGGGGGCCGACACTGAAGCTTTCTTT.

Here the CDR3 reads CASSYSQGARGYTF. In DNA form, the CDR3 reads TGTGCCAGCAGTTACTCACAGGGGGCGCGAGGCTACACCTTC. This sequence joins TRBV6-2 or TRBV6-3 and TRBJ1-2; 9 bases align to TRBD1. This CDR3 region has 14 residues. Germline loops: CDR1 MNHEY, CDR2 SVGEGT. The V gene end was trimmed by 0 bases and the J gene end by 8 bases; junction bases not matched to a gene: 4.

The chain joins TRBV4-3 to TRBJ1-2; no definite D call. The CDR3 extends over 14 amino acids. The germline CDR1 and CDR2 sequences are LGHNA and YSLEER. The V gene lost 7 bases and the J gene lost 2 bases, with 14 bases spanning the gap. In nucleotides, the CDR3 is TGCGCCAGCACCAAGCAAGGGAGCAACTATGGCTACACCTTC. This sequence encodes CASTKQGSNYGYTF.

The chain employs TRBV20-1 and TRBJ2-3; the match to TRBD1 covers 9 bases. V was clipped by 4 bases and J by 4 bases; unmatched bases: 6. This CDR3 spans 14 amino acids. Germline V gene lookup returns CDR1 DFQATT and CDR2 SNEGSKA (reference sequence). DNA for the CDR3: TGCAGTGCTAATGACAGGGGGTTCCCAGATACGCAGTATTTT. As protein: CSANDRGFPDTQYF.

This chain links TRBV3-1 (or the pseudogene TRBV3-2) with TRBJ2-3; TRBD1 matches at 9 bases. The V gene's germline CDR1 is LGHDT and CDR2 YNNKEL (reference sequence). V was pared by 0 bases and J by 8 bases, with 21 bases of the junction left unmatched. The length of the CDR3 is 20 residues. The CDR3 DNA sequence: TGTGCCAGCAGCCAAGAAGACGGATTTGGAGGGACAGGGACCACGGGTACGCAGTATTTT. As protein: CASSQEDGFGGTGTTGTQYF.

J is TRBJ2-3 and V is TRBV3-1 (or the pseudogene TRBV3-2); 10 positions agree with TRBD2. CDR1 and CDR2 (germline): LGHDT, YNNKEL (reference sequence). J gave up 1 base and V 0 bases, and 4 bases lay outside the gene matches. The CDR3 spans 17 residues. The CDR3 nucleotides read TGTGCCAGCAGCCAAGACTACCTAGCGGGGGGCACAGATACGCAGTATTTT. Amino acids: CASSQDYLAGGTDTQYF.

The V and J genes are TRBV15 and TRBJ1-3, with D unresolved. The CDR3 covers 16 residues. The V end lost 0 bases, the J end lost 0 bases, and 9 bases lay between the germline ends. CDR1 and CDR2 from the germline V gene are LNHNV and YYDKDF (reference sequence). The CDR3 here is CATSRDRPFSGNTIYF. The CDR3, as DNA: TGTGCCACCAGCAGAGACAGGCCGTTCTCTGGAAACACCATATATTTT. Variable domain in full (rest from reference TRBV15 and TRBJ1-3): DAMVIQNPRYQVTQFGKPVTLSCSQTLNHNVMYWYQQKSSQAPKLLFHYYDKDFNNEADTPDNFQSRRPNTSFCFLDIRSPGLGDTAMYLCATSRDRPFSGNTIYFGEGSWLTVV.

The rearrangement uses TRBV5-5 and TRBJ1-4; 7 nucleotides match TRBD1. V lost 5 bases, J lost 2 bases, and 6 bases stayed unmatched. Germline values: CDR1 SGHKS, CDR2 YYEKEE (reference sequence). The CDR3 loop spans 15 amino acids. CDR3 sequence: CASRERQGTNEKLFF. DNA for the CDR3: TGTGCCAGCAGGGAAAGACAGGGCACTAATGAAAAACTGTTTTTT.

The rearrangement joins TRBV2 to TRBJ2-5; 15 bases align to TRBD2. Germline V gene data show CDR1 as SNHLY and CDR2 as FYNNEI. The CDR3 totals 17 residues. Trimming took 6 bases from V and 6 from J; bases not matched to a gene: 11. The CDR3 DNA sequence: TGTGCCAGCAGAGAAAGGACTAGCGGGGGGGCCCCAAAGACCCAGTACTTC. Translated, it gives CASRERTSGGAPKTQYF. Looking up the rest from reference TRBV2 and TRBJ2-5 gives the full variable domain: EPEVTQTPSHQVTQMGQEVILRCVPISNHLYFYWYRQILGQKVEFLVSFYNNEISEKSEIFDDQFSVERPDGSNFTLKIRSTKLEDSAMYFCASRERTSGGAPKTQYFGPGTRLLVL.

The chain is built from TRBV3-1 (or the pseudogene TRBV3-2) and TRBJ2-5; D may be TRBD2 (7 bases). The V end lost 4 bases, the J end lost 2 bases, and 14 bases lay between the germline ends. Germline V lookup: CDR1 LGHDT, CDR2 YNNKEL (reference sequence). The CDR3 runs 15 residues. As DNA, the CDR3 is TGTGCCAGCAGCCGCCGCGGGGGCGAACAAGAGACCCAGTACTTC. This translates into CASSRRGGEQETQYF.

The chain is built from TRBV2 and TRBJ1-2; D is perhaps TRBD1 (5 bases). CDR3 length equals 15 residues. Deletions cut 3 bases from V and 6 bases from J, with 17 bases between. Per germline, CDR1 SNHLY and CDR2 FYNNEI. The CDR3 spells CASSEQGLKRDGYTF. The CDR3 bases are TGTGCCAGCAGTGAGCAGGGCCTTAAAAGGGATGGCTACACCTTC.

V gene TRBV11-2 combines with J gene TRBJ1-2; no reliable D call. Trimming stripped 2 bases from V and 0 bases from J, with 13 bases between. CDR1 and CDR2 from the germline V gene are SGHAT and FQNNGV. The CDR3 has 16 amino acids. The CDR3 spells CASSLTGSLANYGYTF. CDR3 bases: TGTGCCAGCAGCTTAACGGGGAGCCTAGCTAACTATGGCTACACCTTC.